This T cell receptor (beta chain) appears in the sequencing data of a study of T cells in localized non-small cell lung cancer. Method: immunoSEQ multiplex PCR; TCRdb's copy keeps in-frame clones and lacks some. Counted here are some 31,000 clones, approximately 91% occurring once; the ten biggest clones make up 4.2%. This clonotype was sampled from a woman aged 40 to 75 with stage I lung adenocarcinoma. The sample in question was peripheral blood, obtained before any cancer treatment.

The CDR3: CASSLPARRTQYF. As DNA, the CDR3 is TGTGCCAGCAGTTTACCAGCCCGGAGGACCCAGTACTTC. V gene TRBV28 combines with J gene TRBJ2-5; the D is unclear. This CDR3 contains 13 residues. Trimming cost V 2 bases and J 7 bases, with 11 bases left between them. The germline gives CDR1 MDHEN, CDR2 SYDVKM.